This TCR beta chain was profiled in a study of cytomegalovirus exposure and HLA in healthy donors. J was trimmed by 6 bases and V by 6 bases; bases with no gene match: 22. This CDR3 is 19 amino acids long. Germline V CDR1 and CDR2: SNHLY, FYNNEI. PCR involved 60 Vbeta and 13 Jbeta primers. Measured with immunoSEQ multiplex PCR; TCRdb has only the in-frame clones, and not every one. Among approximately 150,000 clones listed, 80% were seen once. Sequenced sample: PBMCs. The J gene is TRBJ2-3, the V gene TRBV2; TRBD2 agrees at 9 bases. The source is a man aged 18-30 years in good health and CMV-seropositive. The CDR3 protein is CASRTRNSGSERYRDTQYF. CDR3 coding DNA: TGTGCCAGCAGGACACGAAATAGCGGGAGCGAGCGCTATAGGGATACGCAGTATTTT.